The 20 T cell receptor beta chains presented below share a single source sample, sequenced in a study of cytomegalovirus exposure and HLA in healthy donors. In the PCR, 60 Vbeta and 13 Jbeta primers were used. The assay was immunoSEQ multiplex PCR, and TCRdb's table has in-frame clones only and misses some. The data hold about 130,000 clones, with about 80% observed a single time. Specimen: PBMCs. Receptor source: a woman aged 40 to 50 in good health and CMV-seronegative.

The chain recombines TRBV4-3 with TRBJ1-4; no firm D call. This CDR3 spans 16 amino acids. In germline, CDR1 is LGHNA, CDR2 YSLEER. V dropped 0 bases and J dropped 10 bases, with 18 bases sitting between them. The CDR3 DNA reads TGCGCCAGCAGCCAAGATTTGTCGACAAGGGCGGGAAAACTGTTTTTT. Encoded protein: CASSQDLSTRAGKLFF.

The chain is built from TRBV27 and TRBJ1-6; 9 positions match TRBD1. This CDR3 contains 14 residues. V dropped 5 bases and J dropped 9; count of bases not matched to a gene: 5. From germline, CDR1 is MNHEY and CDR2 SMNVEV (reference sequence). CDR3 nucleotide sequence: TGTGCCAGCAGTCCCGGGACAGGGACTTCACCCCTCCACTTT. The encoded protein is CASSPGTGTSPLHF.

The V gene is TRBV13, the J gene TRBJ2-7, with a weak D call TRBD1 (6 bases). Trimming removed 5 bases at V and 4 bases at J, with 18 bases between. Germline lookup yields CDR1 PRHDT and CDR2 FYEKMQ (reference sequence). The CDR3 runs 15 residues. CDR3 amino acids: CASSPGRDTRYEQYF. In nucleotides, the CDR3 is TGTGCCAGCAGCCCAGGCCGGGACACTCGATACGAGCAGTACTTC.

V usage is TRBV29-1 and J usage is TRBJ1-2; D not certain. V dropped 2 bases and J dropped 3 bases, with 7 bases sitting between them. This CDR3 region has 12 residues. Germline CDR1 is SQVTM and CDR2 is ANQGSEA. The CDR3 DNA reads TGCAGCGTTGAACCCCGTGACTATGGCTACACCTTC. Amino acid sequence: CSVEPRDYGYTF. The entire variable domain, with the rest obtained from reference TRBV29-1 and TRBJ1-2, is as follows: SAVISQKPSRDICQRGTSLTIQCQVDSQVTMMFWYRQQPGQSLTLIATANQGSEATYESGFVIDKFPISRPNLTFSTLTVSNMSPEDSSIYLCSVEPRDYGYTFGSGTRLTVV.

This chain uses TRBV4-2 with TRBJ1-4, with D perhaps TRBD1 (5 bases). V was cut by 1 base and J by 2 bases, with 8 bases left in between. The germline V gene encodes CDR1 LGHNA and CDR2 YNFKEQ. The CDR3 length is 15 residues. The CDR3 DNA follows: TGTGCCAGCAGCCAAGCGGGGGGTACTAATGAAAAACTGTTTTTT. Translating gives CASSQAGGTNEKLFF.

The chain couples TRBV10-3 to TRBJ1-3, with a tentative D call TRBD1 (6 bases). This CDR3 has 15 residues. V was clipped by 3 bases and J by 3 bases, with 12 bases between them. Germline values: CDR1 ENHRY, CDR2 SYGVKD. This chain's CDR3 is CAISDTGKVGNTIYF. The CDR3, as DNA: TGTGCCATCAGTGATACAGGGAAGGTTGGAAACACCATATATTTT.

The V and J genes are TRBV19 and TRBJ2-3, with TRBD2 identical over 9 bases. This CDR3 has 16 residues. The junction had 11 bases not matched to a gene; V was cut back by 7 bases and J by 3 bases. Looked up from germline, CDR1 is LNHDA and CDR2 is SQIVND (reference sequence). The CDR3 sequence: CASTNAGGPSTDTQYF. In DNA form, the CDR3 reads TGTGCCAGTACCAATGCGGGAGGGCCGAGTACAGATACGCAGTATTTT.

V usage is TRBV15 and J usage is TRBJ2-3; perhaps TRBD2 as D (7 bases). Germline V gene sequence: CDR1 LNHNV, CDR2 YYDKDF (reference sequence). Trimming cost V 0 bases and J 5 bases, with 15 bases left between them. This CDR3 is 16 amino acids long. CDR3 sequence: CATSRDPGGQVDTQYF. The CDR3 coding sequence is TGTGCCACCAGCAGAGATCCCGGGGGGCAGGTAGATACGCAGTATTTT. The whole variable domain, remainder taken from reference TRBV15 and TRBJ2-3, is DAMVIQNPRYQVTQFGKPVTLSCSQTLNHNVMYWYQQKSSQAPKLLFHYYDKDFNNEADTPDNFQSRRPNTSFCFLDIRSPGLGDTAMYLCATSRDPGGQVDTQYFGPGTRLTVL.

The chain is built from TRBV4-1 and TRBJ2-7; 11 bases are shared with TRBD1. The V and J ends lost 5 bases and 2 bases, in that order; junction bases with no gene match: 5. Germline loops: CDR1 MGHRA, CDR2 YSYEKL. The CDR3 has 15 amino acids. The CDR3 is CASSVGTGGTYEQYF. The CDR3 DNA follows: TGCGCCAGCAGCGTCGGGACAGGGGGGACCTACGAGCAGTACTTC.

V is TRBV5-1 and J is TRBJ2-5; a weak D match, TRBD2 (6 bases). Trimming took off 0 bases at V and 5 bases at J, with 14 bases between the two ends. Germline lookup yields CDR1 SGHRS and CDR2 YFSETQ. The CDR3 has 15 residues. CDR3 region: CASSLAPSAGETQYF. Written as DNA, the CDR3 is TGCGCCAGCAGCTTGGCCCCTAGCGCCGGGGAGACCCAGTACTTC.

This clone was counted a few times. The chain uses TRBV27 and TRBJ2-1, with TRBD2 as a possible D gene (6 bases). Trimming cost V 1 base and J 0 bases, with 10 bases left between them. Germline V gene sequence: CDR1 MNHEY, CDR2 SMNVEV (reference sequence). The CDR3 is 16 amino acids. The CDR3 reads CASSLYGGTSYNEQFF. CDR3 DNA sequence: TGTGCCAGCAGTTTATATGGCGGGACCTCCTACAATGAGCAGTTCTTC.

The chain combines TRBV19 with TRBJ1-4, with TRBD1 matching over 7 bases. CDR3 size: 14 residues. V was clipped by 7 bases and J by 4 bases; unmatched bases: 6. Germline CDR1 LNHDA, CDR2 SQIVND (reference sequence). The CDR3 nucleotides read TGTGCCAGTACACCCGGGACAGATAATGAAAAACTGTTTTTT. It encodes CASTPGTDNEKLFF.

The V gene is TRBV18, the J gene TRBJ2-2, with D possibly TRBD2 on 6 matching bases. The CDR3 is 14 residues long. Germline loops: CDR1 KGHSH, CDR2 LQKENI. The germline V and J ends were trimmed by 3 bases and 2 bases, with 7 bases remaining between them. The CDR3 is CASSPGLNTGELFF. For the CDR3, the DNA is TGTGCCAGCTCACCGGGACTTAACACCGGGGAGCTGTTTTTT.

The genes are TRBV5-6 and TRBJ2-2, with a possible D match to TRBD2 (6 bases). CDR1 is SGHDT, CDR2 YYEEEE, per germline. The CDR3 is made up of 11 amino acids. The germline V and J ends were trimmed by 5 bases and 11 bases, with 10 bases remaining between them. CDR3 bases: TGTGCCAGCAGTCGAGGGACTGAGCTGTTTTTT. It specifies CASSRGTELFF.

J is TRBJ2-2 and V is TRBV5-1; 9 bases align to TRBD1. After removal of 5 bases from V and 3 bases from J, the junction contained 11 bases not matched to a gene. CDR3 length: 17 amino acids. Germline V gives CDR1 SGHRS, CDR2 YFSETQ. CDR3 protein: CASRPPGQGTHTGELFF. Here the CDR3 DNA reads TGCGCCAGCAGGCCGCCGGGACAGGGAACCCACACCGGGGAGCTGTTTTTT. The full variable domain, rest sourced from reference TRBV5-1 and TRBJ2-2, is KAGVTQTPRYLIKTRGQQVTLSCSPISGHRSVSWYQQTPGQGLQFLFEYFSETQRNKGNFPGRFSGRQFSNSRSEMNVSTLELGDSALYLCASRPPGQGTHTGELFFGEGSRLTVL.

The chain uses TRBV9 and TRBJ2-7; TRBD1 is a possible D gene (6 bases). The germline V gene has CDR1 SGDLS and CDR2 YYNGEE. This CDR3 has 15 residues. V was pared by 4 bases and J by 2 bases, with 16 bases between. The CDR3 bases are TGTGCCAGCAGCCCCCTGGGGTCAGGGGCCTACGAGCAGTACTTC. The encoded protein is CASSPLGSGAYEQYF.

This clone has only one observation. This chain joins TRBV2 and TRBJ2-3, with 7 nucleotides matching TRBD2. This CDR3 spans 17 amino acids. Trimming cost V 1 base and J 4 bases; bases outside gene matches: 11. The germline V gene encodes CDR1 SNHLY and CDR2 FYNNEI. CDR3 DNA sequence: TGTGCCAGCAGTGAAGGGGAATGGGAGGGACGGTCAGATACGCAGTATTTT. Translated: CASSEGEWEGRSDTQYF.

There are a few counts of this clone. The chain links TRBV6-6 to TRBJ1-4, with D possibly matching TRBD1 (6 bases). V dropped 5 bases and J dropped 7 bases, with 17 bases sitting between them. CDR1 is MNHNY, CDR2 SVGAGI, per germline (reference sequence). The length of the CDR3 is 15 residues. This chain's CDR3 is CASSPGGGVGEKLFF. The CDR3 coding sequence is TGTGCCAGCAGTCCCGGAGGGGGGGTAGGTGAAAAACTGTTTTTT.

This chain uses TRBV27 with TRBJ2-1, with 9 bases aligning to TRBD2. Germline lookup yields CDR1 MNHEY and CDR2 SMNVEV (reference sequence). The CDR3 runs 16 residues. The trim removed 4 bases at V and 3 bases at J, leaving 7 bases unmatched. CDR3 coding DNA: TGTGCCAGCAGTTCGGGACTAGCTTTCTTCTACAATGAGCAGTTCTTC. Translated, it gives CASSSGLAFFYNEQFF.

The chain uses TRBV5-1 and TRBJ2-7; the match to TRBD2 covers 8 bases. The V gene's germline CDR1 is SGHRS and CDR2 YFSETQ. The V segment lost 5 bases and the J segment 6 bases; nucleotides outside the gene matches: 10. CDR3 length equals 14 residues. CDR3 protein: CASRVTSGDCEQYF. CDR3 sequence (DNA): TGCGCCAGCAGGGTAACTAGCGGTGACTGCGAGCAGTACTTC.